This T cell receptor (beta chain) was profiled in a study of T cell changes during pregnancy in multiple sclerosis. Only in-frame clones appear in the TCRdb table, and some are missing; sequencing was by immunoSEQ multiplex PCR. Of about 57,000 clones in the sample, around 90% are singletons; the top ten hold roughly 0.2%. The CDR3 is 15 residues long. Germline V CDR1 and CDR2: MNHNS, SASEGT. V lost 7 bases and J 0 bases, leaving 13 bases between the germline ends. Sequencing used CD4+ T cells from peripheral blood mononuclear cells, obtained in the second trimester of pregnancy. This chain links TRBV6-1 with TRBJ1-5, with D unclear. The receptor's source is a female donor with multiple sclerosis, enrolled in a pregnancy study. CDR3 DNA sequence: TGTGCCAGCAACACTCTCCGCGGTAGCAATCAGCCCCAGCATTTT. Translated, it gives CASNTLRGSNQPQHF.